This entry features one TCR beta chain sequence. This clone was seen a single time. Its antigen is still unknown. Base qualities are not recorded, but no much larger clone differs from it by a single base. The V and J ends are trimmed by 2 bases and 2 bases, leaving 6 bases between them. CDR1 is given as LNHDA and CDR2 as SQIVND, both from the germline V gene (reference sequence). The CDR3 spans 13 residues, from the cysteine through the phenylalanine. Left in the record is the CDR3 DNA by itself, 39 bases read in frame from the first base. High-throughput TCRbeta CDR3 sequencing of frozen genomic DNA was performed by immunoSEQ, with PCR amplification, mapping, bias correction and internal controls included. The study's own analysis went as follows. Only productive rearrangements were retained, with each unique TCRbeta sequence defined by its CDR3 nucleotide sequence together with its V and J gene. For a sequence to be called donor-reactive, it needed a frequency of at least 0.01% and at least 5-fold expansion in CFSE-low cells compared with unstimulated pre-transplant cells. Minimum frequency thresholds were set for each subject based on the unstimulated sample with the lowest template count, ensuring at least 90% detection power. Jensen-Shannon divergence between the top 1000 TCRbeta sequences after and before transplant was used to measure repertoire turnover. Two-sided Fisher's exact tests were used to test for changes in the detection of donor-reactive sequences. TCRdb obtained this table from immuneACCESS and retained in-frame rearrangements with V and J assigned. These tables miss some clones; where compared with another copy, unresolved V genes account for less than half of the shortfall, and the remainder is unexplained. The V and J calls and clone size were taken over from that table, and D and trimming were inferred from the DNA. This sample gives tens of thousands of clones in total; over 90% of them show up just once. 0.75% to 1% of the sample goes to the ten largest clones.

This sample was included in a study of T cell clones after liver transplantation (dated by TCRdb to the late 2010s). Regarding the research as a whole: The samples were obtained from ITN030ST, a randomized trial that attempted immunosuppression withdrawal within 2 years after liver transplantation. Until randomization at 12-24 months post-transplant, subjects were given standard immunosuppression, with no induction therapy. Donor-reactive T cell clones were identified by TCRbeta sequencing after a pre-transplant mixed lymphocyte reaction and then tracked in post-transplant blood. Three of the eight recipients were HCV-positive; the others were transplanted for non-autoimmune, non-viral indications. As an antigen-independent comparator for donor-reactive sequences, third party-reactive TCRbeta sequences were also identified from pre-transplant MLRs. A cohort of 8 liver transplant recipients was studied, of whom 3 were classified as tolerant and 5 as non-tolerant. Blood samples were collected pre-transplant, pre-randomization before withdrawal, and post-randomization after either full withdrawal or failed withdrawal. Tolerance meant complete immunosuppression withdrawal for at least one year without liver enzymes rising beyond twice the upper limit of normal.

Unstimulated PBMCs, after thawing, were stained for CD3, CD4 and CD8 and then FACS-sorted into CD3+CD4+ and CD3+CD8+ populations. All 8 studied subjects were randomized to immunosuppression withdrawal. The Qiagen DNeasy Blood and Tissue Kit was used for isolation of genomic DNA. Paper-wide results and their limitations: Low numbers of available donor cells limited the measurable donor-reactive repertoire in two subjects. After accounting for repertoire turnover, donor-reactive detection was significantly reduced in 7 of 8 subjects for CD4 and 8 of 8 for CD8. In most of the 8 subjects, regardless of tolerance or HCV status, circulating donor-reactive CD4 TCRbeta sequences dropped significantly post-transplant. Donor-reactive sequences decreased more than third party-reactive sequences, which suggests partial antigen-specific deletion that was not related to withdrawal success. Because allograft tissue specimens were not available, migration of donor-reactive T cells into the graft, rather than deletion, may have occurred. Conclusions were preliminary, limited by small, heterogeneous patient numbers and non-standardized post-transplant time points.

The sequence was collected from a human patient who received a liver transplant. Following a transplant, some T cells may be graft donor cells, not patient cells. The chain uses TRBV19 and TRBJ2-5; no confident D gene assignment can be made. The sample consisted of CD4+ T cells from blood, taken approximately 27 months after liver transplant. This receptor carries the CDR3 CASSIKRQETQYF. In nucleotide form, the sequence is TGTGCCAGTAGTATAAAGAGACAAGAGACCCAGTACTTC. The reference TRBV19 and TRBJ2-5 proteins fill in what lies around the CDR3, so the full variable domain reads DGGITQSPKYLFRKEGQNVTLSCEQNLNHDAMYWYRQDPGQGLRLIYYSQIVNDFQKGDIAEGYSVSREKKESFPLTVTSAQKNPTAFYLCASSIKRQETQYFGPGTRLLVL.